Listed below are T cell receptor beta chains from one sample, sequenced in a study of blood T cell repertoires in COVID-19. Assay: immunoSEQ multiplex PCR; the TCRdb copy retains only in-frame clones and omits some. Of fewer than 150,000 clones in the sample, more than 75% were seen once. The sample comprised peripheral blood. These receptors were obtained from a woman between 50 and 59 years old who had recovered from COVID-19. Both conserved end residues are part of each CDR3. D genes are given only for firm matches. Rows may omit the clone size; those that give it use once, few, many or a size class.

V gene,J gene,clone size,D gene,CDR3 protein,CDR3 DNA
TRBV15,TRBJ1-5,-,TRBD1,CATSPYGQGQQPQHF,TGTGCCACCAGCCCCTACGGACAGGGCCAACAGCCCCAGCATTTT
TRBV27,TRBJ2-3,-,-,CASSSPGHFTDTQYF,TGTGCCAGCAGTTCGCCGGGACACTTCACAGATACGCAGTATTTT
TRBV5-1,TRBJ1-2,-,TRBD1,CASSQRQGGENGYTF,TGCGCCAGCAGCCAACGACAGGGAGGAGAGAATGGCTACACCTTC
TRBV11-3,TRBJ2-3,-,-,CASSLMGAHPTDTQYF,TGTGCCAGCAGCTTGATGGGCGCTCACCCCACAGATACGCAGTATTTT
TRBV4-1,TRBJ1-5,once,-,CASSQPGQGLGRPQHF,TGCGCCAGCAGCCAGCCTGGGCAGGGCTTAGGGCGGCCCCAGCATTTT
TRBV19,TRBJ2-3,few,-,CASNSPHQGTQYF,TGTGCCAGTAACTCCCCCCACCAGGGTACGCAGTATTTT
TRBV6-2/TRBV6-3,TRBJ1-1,once,TRBD1,CASSANLQGGAEAFF,TGTGCCAGCAGTGCCAACCTACAGGGGGGCGCTGAAGCTTTCTTT
TRBV24-1,TRBJ2-2,once,-,CATSSRANTGELFF,TGTGCCACCAGTTCGCGGGCAAACACCGGGGAGCTGTTTTTT
TRBV6-6,TRBJ1-2,-,-,CAVLDLQGFGYGYTF,TGTGCCGTCCTGGACCTACAGGGATTTGGCTATGGCTACACCTTC
TRBV19,TRBJ1-2,once,-,CASSDGVVYGYTF,TGTGCCAGTAGCGACGGGGTGGTCTATGGCTACACCTTC
TRBV4-1,TRBJ2-6,-,-,CASSPRGSGANVLTF,TGCGCCAGCAGCCCCAGGGGCTCTGGGGCCAACGTCCTGACTTTC
TRBV18,TRBJ1-6,-,-,CASSPAVSSYNSPLHF,TGTGCCAGCTCACCGGCCGTCAGCTCCTATAATTCACCCCTCCACTTT
TRBV18,TRBJ1-5,-,-,CASSPSSGGGRNQPQHF,TGTGCCAGCTCACCCAGTTCCGGGGGAGGTCGCAATCAGCCCCAGCATTTT
TRBV5-6,TRBJ2-3,-,-,CASILRGGLGTDTQYF,TGTGCCAGCATTCTTAGAGGCGGCCTTGGCACAGATACGCAGTATTTT
TRBV15,TRBJ1-2,-,TRBD1,CATSRDITGGLENGYTF,TGTGCCACCAGCAGAGATATTACAGGGGGATTAGAGAATGGCTACACCTTC
TRBV6-5,TRBJ2-5,-,TRBD2,CASTVTAGGPPQYF,TGTGCCAGCACCGTTACGGCGGGGGGGCCGCCCCAGTACTTC
TRBV7-9,TRBJ2-1,-,-,CASSFSDAEQFF,TGTGCCAGCAGCTTTAGCGACGCTGAGCAGTTCTTC
TRBV6-6,TRBJ1-5,-,-,CASSSPRDTMQPQHF,TGTGCCAGCAGTTCACCCCGGGACACCATGCAGCCCCAGCATTTT
TRBV6-5,TRBJ2-5,-,-,CASRGFGTQYF,TGTGCCAGTCGGGGGTTTGGGACCCAGTACTTC
TRBV6-5,TRBJ2-1,-,TRBD2,CASSTGTSGSNEQFF,TGTGCCAGCAGTACAGGGACTAGCGGGAGCAATGAGCAGTTCTTC
TRBV5-1,TRBJ1-4,once,-,CASSQGIGEKLFF,TGCGCCAGCTCCCAGGGGATTGGGGAAAAACTGTTTTTT
TRBV6-1,TRBJ1-5,-,-,CASSEARVAGNQPQHF,TGTGCCAGCAGTGAAGCAAGGGTGGCAGGGAATCAGCCCCAGCATTTT
TRBV6-4,TRBJ2-1,-,-,CASSPEQGTYNEQFF,TGTGCCAGCAGTCCCGAACAGGGTACCTACAATGAGCAGTTCTTC
TRBV20-1,TRBJ2-7,-,TRBD2,CSASRLAGHYEQYF,TGCAGTGCTAGTCGACTAGCGGGACACTACGAGCAGTACTTC
TRBV7-3,TRBJ2-7,-,-,CASSTRSGVEQYF,TGTGCCAGCAGCACCCGATCCGGGGTCGAGCAGTACTTC
TRBV4-2,TRBJ2-1,-,TRBD2,CASSQGGGQQFF,TGTGCCAGCAGCCAAGGGGGGGGTCAGCAGTTCTTC
TRBV19,TRBJ1-5,-,-,CATSVTGNQPQHF,TGTGCCACCAGCGTGACAGGCAATCAGCCCCAGCATTTT
TRBV6-1,TRBJ1-4,-,-,CASSDRDRFSGKLFF,TGTGCCAGCAGTGACAGGGATCGGTTTTCAGGAAAACTGTTTTTT
TRBV7-9,TRBJ2-1,-,TRBD2,CASSLTSGRVDEQFF,TGTGCCAGCAGCTTGACTAGCGGGAGAGTAGATGAGCAGTTCTTC
TRBV11-3,TRBJ2-2,-,-,CASSLPLDSLDPTGELFF,TGTGCCAGCAGCTTACCCCTGGACAGTCTCGATCCCACCGGGGAGCTGTTTTTT
TRBV10-3,TRBJ2-1,-,-,CAISKGGEGSYNEQFF,TGTGCCATCAGTAAAGGGGGGGAGGGCTCCTACAATGAGCAGTTCTTC
TRBV6-5,TRBJ1-1,once,-,CASSYSMGRKAFF,TGTGCCAGCAGTTACTCGATGGGGAGAAAAGCTTTCTTT
TRBV5-1,TRBJ2-7,once,TRBD1,CASSTGQGGSYEQYF,TGCGCCAGCAGCACAGGACAGGGGGGCTCCTACGAGCAGTACTTC
TRBV9,TRBJ1-2,-,TRBD1,CASSVGGQPNYGYTF,TGTGCCAGCAGCGTGGGGGGACAGCCTAACTATGGCTACACCTTC
TRBV4-1,TRBJ2-1,-,-,CASSQGLNNEQFF,TGCGCCAGCAGCCAAGGACTAAACAATGAGCAGTTCTTC
TRBV14,TRBJ1-3,-,-,CASSQDVSSLGGNTIYF,TGTGCCAGCAGCCAAGATGTCAGTTCCCTTGGTGGAAACACCATATATTTT
TRBV30,TRBJ2-3,-,-,CAWSVTMDFLSTDTQYF,TGTGCCTGGAGTGTCACGATGGACTTCCTTAGCACAGATACGCAGTATTTT
TRBV28,TRBJ2-3,-,-,CASSLRGYRTDTQYF,TGTGCCAGCAGTTTAAGGGGGTACCGCACAGATACGCAGTATTTT
TRBV7-2,TRBJ1-2,-,TRBD1,CASSWPGTALYGYTF,TGTGCCAGCAGCTGGCCGGGGACAGCCCTCTATGGCTACACCTTC
TRBV9,TRBJ2-1,few,-,CASSPLPGGGRVHNEQFF,TGTGCCAGCAGCCCCCTACCAGGGGGCGGGAGGGTTCACAATGAGCAGTTCTTC
TRBV6-4,TRBJ2-5,-,-,CASRMDCGETQYF,TGTGCCAGCAGGATGGACTGCGGGGAGACCCAGTACTTC
TRBV5-1,TRBJ1-6,-,TRBD1,CASREIYHRGRPEALHF,TGCGCCAGCCGCGAGATTTACCACAGGGGGCGTCCAGAAGCCCTCCACTTT
TRBV19,TRBJ2-7,-,TRBD2,CASSSTSGQLTYEQYF,TGTGCCAGTAGTTCGACTAGCGGGCAGCTCACCTACGAGCAGTACTTC
TRBV5-8,TRBJ1-4,-,TRBD1,CASSLVGGGGEKLFF,TGTGCCAGCAGCTTAGTTGGAGGGGGCGGAGAAAAACTGTTTTTT
TRBV27,TRBJ2-1,-,TRBD2,CASSPGRRGEQFF,TGTGCCAGCAGTCCTGGTCGGCGGGGGGAGCAGTTCTTC
TRBV2,TRBJ2-2,once,TRBD1,CASRRGQANTGELFF,TGTGCCAGCCGCCGGGGACAGGCGAACACCGGGGAGCTGTTTTTT
TRBV12-5,TRBJ2-2,-,TRBD1,CASGRGQGAEPGELFF,TGTGCTAGTGGCCGGGGACAGGGGGCCGAACCCGGGGAGCTGTTTTTT
TRBV20-1,TRBJ2-7,-,TRBD2,CSASPPGAGGPYEQYF,TGCAGTGCTAGTCCCCCGGGAGCGGGAGGGCCCTACGAGCAGTACTTC
TRBV7-6,TRBJ2-2,-,TRBD1,CASSFRGGDRDITGELFF,TGTGCCAGCAGCTTTCGTGGGGGGGACAGGGATATCACCGGGGAGCTGTTTTTT
TRBV2,TRBJ1-2,-,-,CASSEFGRDTDGYTF,TGTGCCAGCAGTGAATTTGGTCGGGATACGGATGGCTACACCTTC
TRBV27,TRBJ1-5,-,-,CASSLGSGQPQHF,TGTGCCAGCAGTTTGGGCTCCGGTCAGCCCCAGCATTTT
TRBV6-1,TRBJ2-1,many,TRBD2,CASSEGQFSGRLNEQFF,TGTGCCAGCAGTGAAGGGCAATTCAGCGGGAGGTTAAATGAGCAGTTCTTC
TRBV6-6,TRBJ2-7,-,TRBD1,CASSSPGQGTYEQYF,TGTGCCAGCAGTTCACCGGGACAGGGGACCTACGAGCAGTACTTC
TRBV30,TRBJ1-4,-,-,CAWSFRVTNEKLFF,TGTGCCTGGAGTTTCAGGGTGACTAATGAAAAACTGTTTTTT
TRBV29-1,TRBJ1-1,-,-,CSVAGALEAFF,TGCAGCGTTGCTGGGGCGCTTGAAGCTTTCTTT
TRBV7-9,TRBJ1-1,-,TRBD1,CASSFTQGDSQAFF,TGTGCCAGCAGCTTTACCCAAGGGGACAGTCAAGCTTTCTTT
TRBV6-5,TRBJ1-6,-,-,CASSYDMDTNSPLHF,TGTGCCAGCAGTTACGATATGGACACCAATTCACCCCTCCACTTT
TRBV14,TRBJ2-5,-,TRBD2,CASSQIHGLAGQETQYF,TGTGCCAGCAGCCAGATCCACGGACTAGCGGGGCAAGAGACCCAGTACTTC